The next 12 T cell receptor beta chains were all read from a single sample in a study of control samples from healthy donors and cancer patients. Repertoires were generated with immunoSEQ multiplex PCR, while TCRdb's copy carries only in-frame clones and drops some. The sample lists around 140,000 clones; about nine tenths were seen once. The specimen sequenced was PBMCs. These receptors all come from a man aged 50-60 years with head and neck cancer.

The rearrangement links TRBV3-1 (or the pseudogene TRBV3-2) to TRBJ1-1; D remains ambiguous. Trimming shortened V by 0 bases and J by 1 base, and 12 bases separated the two germline ends. The CDR3 has 16 amino acids. The germline V gene has CDR1 LGHDT and CDR2 YNNKEL (reference sequence). The CDR3 DNA is TGTGCCAGCAGCCAAGATCAATGGGGATGGAACACTGAAGCTTTCTTT. It specifies CASSQDQWGWNTEAFF.

The rearrangement joins TRBV19 to TRBJ2-1; D is perhaps TRBD1 or TRBD2 (5 bases each). The V and J ends lost 5 bases and 4 bases respectively, with 18 bases between them. The germline gives CDR1 LNHDA, CDR2 SQIVND (reference sequence). This CDR3 region has 16 residues. CDR3 residues: CASSPPGPVGYNEQFF. The DNA for the CDR3 is TGTGCCAGTAGTCCCCCGGGGCCTGTAGGATACAATGAGCAGTTCTTC.

The rearrangement uses TRBV4-1 and TRBJ1-2; TRBD1 agrees at 9 bases. Losses at the gene ends were 4 bases for V and 4 bases for J; bases not matched to a gene: 1. CDR3 size: 13 residues. Germline V gives CDR1 MGHRA, CDR2 YSYEKL. The DNA for the CDR3 is TGCGCCAGCAGCCCGGGACAGGGCTATGGCTACACCTTC. Its translation is CASSPGQGYGYTF.

The chain recombines TRBV3-1 (or the pseudogene TRBV3-2) with TRBJ2-3, with TRBD2 identical over 12 bases. The germline V gene encodes CDR1 LGHDT and CDR2 YNNKEL (reference sequence). The V gene end was trimmed by 0 bases and the J gene end by 6 bases; junction bases not matched to a gene: 13. This CDR3 region has 19 residues. The CDR3 is CASSQDPDGLAGKWDTQYF. The CDR3 DNA sequence: TGTGCCAGCAGCCAAGATCCGGACGGACTAGCGGGAAAATGGGATACGCAGTATTTT.

This chain links TRBV6-6 with TRBJ2-5; possibly TRBD1 for D (6 bases). The CDR3 consists of 14 residues. V was cut by 5 bases and J by 2 bases, with 12 bases left in between. The germline gives CDR1 MNHNY, CDR2 SVGAGI (reference sequence). CDR3 amino acids: CASSLGQYQETQYF. In DNA form, the CDR3 reads TGTGCCAGCAGTCTCGGACAGTATCAAGAGACCCAGTACTTC.

This clone was seen only once. The chain is built from TRBV6-2 or TRBV6-3 and TRBJ2-3; 9 nucleotides match TRBD1. With V trimmed by 2 bases and J by 5 bases, 5 bases remained unmatched. Germline assignment: CDR1 MNHEY and CDR2 SVGEGT. This CDR3 has 15 amino acids. The CDR3 region is CASSYRDRVVDTQYF. In DNA form, the CDR3 reads TGTGCCAGCAGTTACAGGGACAGGGTCGTAGATACGCAGTATTTT.

This clone was observed a single time. The chain employs TRBV5-1 and TRBJ2-1, with D maybe TRBD1 (5 bases). This CDR3 comprises 15 residues. Trimming took off 0 bases at V and 3 bases at J, with 10 bases between the two ends. CDR1 and CDR2 (germline): SGHRS, YFSETQ. This CDR3 is CASSLDGAVYNEQFF. In DNA, the CDR3 is TGCGCCAGCAGCTTGGATGGGGCCGTCTACAATGAGCAGTTCTTC.

The sample holds a few counts of this clone. This chain links TRBV7-9 with TRBJ2-7; a weak D match, TRBD2 (5 bases). CDR3 length equals 17 residues. V lost 3 bases, J lost 3 bases, and 21 bases lay in between. Germline V gene data show CDR1 as SEHNR and CDR2 as FQNEAQ (reference sequence). CDR3 nucleotide sequence: TGTGCCAGCAGCTTTCGGTACGAAAGTCGCGAGGGCTACGAGCAGTACTTC. Residues: CASSFRYESREGYEQYF.

The rearrangement uses TRBV28 and TRBJ2-5; D call uncertain. CDR3 size: 12 residues. Trimming shortened V by 6 bases and J by 5 bases, and 10 bases separated the two germline ends. Germline V gene data show CDR1 as MDHEN and CDR2 as SYDVKM. The CDR3 reads CASSTPGETQYF. In nucleotides, the CDR3 is TGTGCCAGCAGCACCCCCGGGGAGACCCAGTACTTC. The complete variable domain, with remaining parts taken from reference TRBV28 and TRBJ2-5, reads DVKVTQSSRYLVKRTGEKVFLECVQDMDHENMFWYRQDPGLGLRLIYFSYDVKMKEKGDIPEGYSVSREKKERFSLILESASTNQTSMYLCASSTPGETQYFGPGTRLLVL.

The chain joins TRBV10-2 to TRBJ2-7; 8 bases fit TRBD2. From germline, CDR1 is WSHSY and CDR2 SAAADI. This CDR3 is 17 amino acids long. Trimming took 7 bases from V and 0 from J; bases not matched to a gene: 14. The CDR3 DNA follows: TGCGCCAGCAACTCCCTTCAGGGCGGGGGGCTCTCCTACGAGCAGTACTTC. Its translation is CASNSLQGGGLSYEQYF.

J is TRBJ2-5 and V is TRBV5-1; no clear D. Germline CDR1 is SGHRS and CDR2 is YFSETQ. Trimming stripped 0 bases from V and 8 bases from J, with 14 bases between. The CDR3 runs to 14 residues. The chain's CDR3 is CASSLGGGPKTQYF. The CDR3 nucleotides read TGCGCCAGCAGCTTGGGAGGTGGGCCTAAAACCCAGTACTTC.

V usage is TRBV6-5 and J usage is TRBJ1-2; weak D call: TRBD1 (5 bases). CDR1 and CDR2 from the germline V gene are MNHEY and SVGAGI. The V end was cut by 6 bases, the J end by 5 bases, with 19 bases between. The CDR3 length is 15 residues. The CDR3 loop is CASRNSVSGVYGYTF. CDR3 coding DNA: TGTGCCAGCAGGAATAGCGTTTCGGGGGTTTATGGCTACACCTTC.